The clone carrying this T cell receptor beta chain was seen a single time. This sample was included in a study of blood T cell repertoires in COVID-19. Across the whole study: Italy, Spain and the United States were the sources of the convalescent and acute COVID-19 samples. PBMCs, B-cell-depleted T cells, or T cells provided the cDNA or gDNA that made up the material.

Residents of 20 to 25 US areas, aged 18 to 89 years, made up the participants. Either two negative PCRs, clearance, or symptom resolution qualified Cohort 3 donors as recovered. The table came from immunoSEQ multiplex PCR; TCRdb's copy has only in-frame clones and leaves some out. The sample includes fewer than 350,000 clones, 87% seen only once; the top ten take about 6.1%. This CDR3 region has 18 residues. V dropped 4 bases and J dropped 3; count of bases not matched to a gene: 16. Germline V gives CDR1 SGHDN, CDR2 FVKESK. Sequenced material: PBMCs or T cells enriched from blood (not recorded which). The V call is TRBV14, the J call TRBJ2-7; TRBD1 agrees at 9 bases. This receptor was obtained from a woman aged 40 to 50 who had recovered from COVID-19. In DNA form, the CDR3 reads TGTGCCAGCAGCCTTACAGGGGGCGGGTATGCCAGGGTCTACGAGCAGTACTTC. This gives the protein CASSLTGGGYARVYEQYF.